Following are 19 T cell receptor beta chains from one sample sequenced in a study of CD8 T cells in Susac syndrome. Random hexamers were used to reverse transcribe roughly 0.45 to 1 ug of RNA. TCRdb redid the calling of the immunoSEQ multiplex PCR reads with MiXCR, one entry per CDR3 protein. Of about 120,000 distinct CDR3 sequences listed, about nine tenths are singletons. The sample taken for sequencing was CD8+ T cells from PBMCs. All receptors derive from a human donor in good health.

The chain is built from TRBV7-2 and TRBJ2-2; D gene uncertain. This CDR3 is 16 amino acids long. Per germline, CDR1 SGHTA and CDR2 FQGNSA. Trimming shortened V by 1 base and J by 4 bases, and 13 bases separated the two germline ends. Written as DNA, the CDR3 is TGTGCCAGCAGCTTAGGGATAGCAGTCCCCACCGGGGAGCTGTTTTTT. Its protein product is CASSLGIAVPTGELFF.

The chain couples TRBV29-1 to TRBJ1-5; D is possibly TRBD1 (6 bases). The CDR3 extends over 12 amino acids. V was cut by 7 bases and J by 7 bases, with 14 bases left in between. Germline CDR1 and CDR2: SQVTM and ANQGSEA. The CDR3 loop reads CSGGGAGQPQHF. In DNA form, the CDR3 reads TGCAGCGGTGGGGGCGCCGGGCAGCCCCAGCATTTT.

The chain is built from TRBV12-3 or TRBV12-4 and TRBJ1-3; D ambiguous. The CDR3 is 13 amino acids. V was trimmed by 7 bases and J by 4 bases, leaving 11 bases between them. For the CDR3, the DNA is TGTGCCAGCACAGCCAGAACCGGAAACACCATATATTTT. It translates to CASTARTGNTIYF.

The CDR3 sequence is CAIRMGLGQPQHF. In DNA form, the CDR3 reads TGTGCCATCCGTATGGGGTTGGGTCAGCCCCAGCATTTT. The V and J genes are TRBV10-3 and TRBJ1-5; D ambiguous. This CDR3 comprises 13 residues. The germline CDR1 and CDR2 sequences are ENHRY and SYGVKD. Deletions cut 8 bases from V and 6 bases from J, with 14 bases between.

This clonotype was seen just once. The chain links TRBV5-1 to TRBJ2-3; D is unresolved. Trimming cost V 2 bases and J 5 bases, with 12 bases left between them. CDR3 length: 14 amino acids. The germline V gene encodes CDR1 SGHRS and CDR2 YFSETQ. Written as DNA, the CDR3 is TGCGCCAGCAGCTTCTCCGGGCCGAAAGATACGCAGTATTTT. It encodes CASSFSGPKDTQYF.

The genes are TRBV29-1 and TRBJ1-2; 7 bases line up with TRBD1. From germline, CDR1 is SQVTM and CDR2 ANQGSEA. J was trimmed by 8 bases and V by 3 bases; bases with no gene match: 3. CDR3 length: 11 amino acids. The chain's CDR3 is CSVEGGGGYTF. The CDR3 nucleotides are TGCAGCGTTGAGGGAGGGGGCGGCTACACCTTC.

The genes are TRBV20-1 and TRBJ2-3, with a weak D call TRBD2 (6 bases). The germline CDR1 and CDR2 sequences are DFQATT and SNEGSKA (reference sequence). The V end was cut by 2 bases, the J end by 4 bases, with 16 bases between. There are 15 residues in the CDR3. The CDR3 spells CSARITSRVADTQYF. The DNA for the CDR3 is TGCAGTGCTAGAATAACTAGCCGTGTAGCAGATACGCAGTATTTT.

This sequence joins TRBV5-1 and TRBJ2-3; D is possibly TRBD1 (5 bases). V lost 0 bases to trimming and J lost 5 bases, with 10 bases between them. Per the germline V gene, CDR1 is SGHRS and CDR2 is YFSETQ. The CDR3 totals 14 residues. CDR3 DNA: TGCGCCAGCAGCTTGGGGGGCCCCCAAGATACGCAGTATTTT. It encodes CASSLGGPQDTQYF.

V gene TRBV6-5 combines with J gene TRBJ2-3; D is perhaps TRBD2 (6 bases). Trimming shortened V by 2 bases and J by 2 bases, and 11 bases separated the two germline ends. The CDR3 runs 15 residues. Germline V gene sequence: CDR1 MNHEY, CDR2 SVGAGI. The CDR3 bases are TGTGCCAGCAGTTACGTCGGGGGATACACAGATACGCAGTATTTT. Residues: CASSYVGGYTDTQYF.

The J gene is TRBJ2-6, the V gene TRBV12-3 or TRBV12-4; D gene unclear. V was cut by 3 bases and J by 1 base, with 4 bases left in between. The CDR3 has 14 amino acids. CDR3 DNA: TGTGCCAGCAGTTTGCGGTCTGGGGCCAACGTCCTGACTTTC. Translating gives CASSLRSGANVLTF.

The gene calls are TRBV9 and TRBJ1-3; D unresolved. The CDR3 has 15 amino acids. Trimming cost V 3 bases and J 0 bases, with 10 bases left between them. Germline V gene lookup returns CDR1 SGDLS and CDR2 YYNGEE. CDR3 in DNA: TGTGCCAGCAGCGAGCCGAGCAACTCTGGAAACACCATATATTTT. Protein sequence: CASSEPSNSGNTIYF.

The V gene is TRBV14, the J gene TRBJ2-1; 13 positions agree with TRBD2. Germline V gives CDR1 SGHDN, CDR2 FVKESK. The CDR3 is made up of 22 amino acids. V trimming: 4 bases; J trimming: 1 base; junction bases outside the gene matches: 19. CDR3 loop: CASSLGTGHLLAGGHSYNEQFF. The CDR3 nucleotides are TGTGCCAGCAGCCTGGGGACAGGGCATCTACTAGCGGGGGGGCATTCCTACAATGAGCAGTTCTTC.

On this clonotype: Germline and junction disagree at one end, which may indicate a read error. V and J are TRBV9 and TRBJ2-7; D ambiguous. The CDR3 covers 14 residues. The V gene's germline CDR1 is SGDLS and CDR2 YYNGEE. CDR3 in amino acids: CASSLVGETYEQHF. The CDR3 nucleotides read TGTGCCAGCAGCCTAGTTGGTGAAACCTACGAGCAGCACTTC.

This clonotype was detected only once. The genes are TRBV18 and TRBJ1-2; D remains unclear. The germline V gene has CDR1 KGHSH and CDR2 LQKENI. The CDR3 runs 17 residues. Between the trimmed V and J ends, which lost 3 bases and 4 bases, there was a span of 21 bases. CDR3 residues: CASSPSTTAGGLYGYTF. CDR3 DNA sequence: TGTGCCAGCTCACCTTCAACCACGGCGGGCGGTCTCTATGGCTACACCTTC.

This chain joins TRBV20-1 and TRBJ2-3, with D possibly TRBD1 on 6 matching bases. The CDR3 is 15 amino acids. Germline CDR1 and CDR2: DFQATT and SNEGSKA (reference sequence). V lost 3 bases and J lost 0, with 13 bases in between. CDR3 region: CSASTPQGSTDTQYF. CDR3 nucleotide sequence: TGCAGTGCTAGTACGCCGCAGGGGAGCACAGATACGCAGTATTTT.

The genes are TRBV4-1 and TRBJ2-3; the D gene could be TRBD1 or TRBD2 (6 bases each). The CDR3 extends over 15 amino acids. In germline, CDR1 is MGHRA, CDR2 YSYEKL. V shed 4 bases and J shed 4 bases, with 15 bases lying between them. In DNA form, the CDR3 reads TGCGCCAGCAGCCCCGAGGGGGGTAGGTCAGATACGCAGTATTTT. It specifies CASSPEGGRSDTQYF.

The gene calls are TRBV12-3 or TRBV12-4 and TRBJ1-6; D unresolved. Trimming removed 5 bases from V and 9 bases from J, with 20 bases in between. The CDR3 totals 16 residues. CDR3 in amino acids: CASSPFGEGSSSPLHF. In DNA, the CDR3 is TGTGCCAGCAGTCCCTTCGGTGAGGGCTCTAGTTCACCCCTCCACTTT.

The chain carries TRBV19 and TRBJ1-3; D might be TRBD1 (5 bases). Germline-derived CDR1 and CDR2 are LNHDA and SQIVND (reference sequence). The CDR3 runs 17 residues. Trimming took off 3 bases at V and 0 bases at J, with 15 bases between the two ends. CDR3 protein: CASSMNRQSNSGNTIYF. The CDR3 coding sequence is TGTGCCAGTAGTATGAACCGACAGTCAAACTCTGGAAACACCATATATTTT.

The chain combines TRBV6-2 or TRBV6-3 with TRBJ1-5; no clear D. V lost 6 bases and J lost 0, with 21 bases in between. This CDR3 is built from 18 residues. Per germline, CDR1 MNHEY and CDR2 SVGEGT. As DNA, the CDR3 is TGTGCCAGCAGACCCGACACCCGGAGTTTTTATAGCAATCAGCCCCAGCATTTT. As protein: CASRPDTRSFYSNQPQHF.